This TCR beta chain was identified in a study of shared T cell receptors in the human thymus. Repertoires were generated with immunoSEQ multiplex PCR, while TCRdb's copy carries only in-frame clones and drops some. The sample holds hundreds of thousands of clones, over 75% seen once. This CDR3 is built from 13 residues. Trimming cost V 10 bases and J 2 bases, with 14 bases left between them. Germline lookup yields CDR1 MNHEY and CDR2 SMNVEV (reference sequence). A further study also used this sample, focusing on human thymus T cells. That paper adds: Serving as donors were healthy Finnish infants, each of whom was having open corrective surgery for congenital heart defects. There appeared to be biased usage of V and J genes in thymic and blood repertoires. Related research described strongly overlapping thymic repertoires in unrelated people.

This chain uses TRBV27 with TRBJ2-5, with D possibly matching TRBD2 (6 bases). The sample consisted of thymocytes. This receptor was obtained from a boy less than two years old with a congenital heart defect. CDR3 DNA sequence: TGTGCCACCGGAGGGCTGGGGCAAGAGACCCAGTACTTC. Translated, it gives CATGGLGQETQYF.